These 18 T cell receptor beta chains originate from one sample sequenced in a study of blood T cell repertoires in COVID-19. Measured with immunoSEQ multiplex PCR; TCRdb has only the in-frame clones, and not every one. The data hold around 300,000 clones, with approximately 89% observed a single time. The sample consisted of PBMCs or T cells enriched from blood (not recorded which). The receptors stem from a man aged 25 to 40 who had recovered from COVID-19.

The chain recombines TRBV19 with TRBJ1-5, with D maybe TRBD1 (6 bases). Germline V gene lookup returns CDR1 LNHDA and CDR2 SQIVND (reference sequence). Trimming took off 1 base at V and 4 bases at J, with 11 bases between the two ends. The CDR3 has 15 residues. CDR3 nucleotides: TGTGCCAGTAGTATAGGTGGACAGCCAAATCAGCCCCAGCATTTT. It specifies CASSIGGQPNQPQHF.

This clone has a single count. This CDR3 is also generated by other DNA sequences in the sample. The chain employs TRBV18 and TRBJ2-5, with 12 bases that match TRBD2. V shed 2 bases and J 0 bases; nucleotides not matched to a gene: 1. CDR3 length: 16 amino acids. CDR1 KGHSH and CDR2 LQKENI come from the germline V gene. The CDR3 DNA reads TGTGCCAGCTCACCAACTAGCGGGGGGTACCAAGAGACCCAGTACTTC. Translated, it gives CASSPTSGGYQETQYF.

The rearrangement links TRBV3-1 (or the pseudogene TRBV3-2) to TRBJ2-3; D gene uncertain. V lost 4 bases, J lost 0 bases, and 5 bases lay in between. The CDR3 loop spans 13 amino acids. Germline CDR1 reads LGHDT; CDR2 reads YNNKEL (reference sequence). Written as DNA, the CDR3 is TGTGCCAGCAGCCGGGCCAGCACAGATACGCAGTATTTT. Translated, it gives CASSRASTDTQYF.

This chain connects TRBV27 to TRBJ1-1; D not certain. Germline CDR1 and CDR2: MNHEY and SMNVEV (reference sequence). This CDR3 is 12 amino acids long. Trimming cost V 6 bases and J 1 base, with 6 bases left between them. CDR3 region: CASSPGNTEAFF. CDR3 sequence (DNA): TGTGCCAGCAGCCCAGGGAACACTGAAGCTTTCTTT.

This rearrangement joins TRBV12-3 or TRBV12-4 to TRBJ1-1; D might be TRBD1 (5 bases). CDR3 length: 13 residues. V lost 2 bases and J 3 bases, leaving 7 bases between the germline ends. CDR3 sequence: CASSLLGDTEAFF. DNA for the CDR3: TGTGCCAGCAGTTTATTAGGGGACACTGAAGCTTTCTTT.

The chain combines TRBV6-5 with TRBJ1-3, with D possibly matching TRBD1 (6 bases). The germline gives CDR1 MNHEY, CDR2 SVGAGI. The CDR3 loop spans 14 amino acids. The V end was cut by 6 bases, the J end by 2 bases, with 11 bases between. CDR3 loop: CASRTGTTGNTIYF. As DNA, the CDR3 is TGTGCCAGCAGAACCGGGACAACTGGAAACACCATATATTTT.

The chain joins TRBV5-5 to TRBJ2-7; D may be TRBD2 (5 bases). V was cut by 0 bases and J by 3 bases, with 7 bases left in between. Germline V lookup: CDR1 SGHKS, CDR2 YYEKEE (reference sequence). The CDR3 runs 13 residues. The CDR3 nucleotides read TGTGCCAGCAGCTTGGAGCGGTACTACGAGCAGTACTTC. Translation: CASSLERYYEQYF.

The chain links TRBV5-1 to TRBJ2-1; 9 bases are shared with TRBD1. The germline V gene has CDR1 SGHRS and CDR2 YFSETQ. The CDR3 is made up of 16 amino acids. V was clipped by 4 bases and J by 8 bases; unmatched bases: 13. The chain's CDR3 is CASSPAMIWTGDEQFF. The CDR3, as DNA: TGCGCCAGCAGCCCAGCAATGATTTGGACAGGGGATGAGCAGTTCTTC.

The chain employs TRBV4-2 and TRBJ1-2; D gene unclear. The CDR3 covers 13 residues. V was trimmed by 4 bases and J by 2 bases, leaving 8 bases between them. Germline lookup yields CDR1 LGHNA and CDR2 YNFKEQ. CDR3 protein: CASSPRRNYGYTF. The CDR3 DNA follows: TGTGCCAGCAGCCCCCGGCGGAACTATGGCTACACCTTC.

The chain uses TRBV24-1 and TRBJ1-5; 8 bases agree with TRBD1. With 3 bases clipped from V and 6 bases from J, the junction kept 9 bases outside the gene matches. The CDR3 is 16 amino acids. The V gene's germline CDR1 is KGHDR and CDR2 SFDVKD. The CDR3 sequence is CATSDRQGRVGQPQHF. CDR3 coding DNA: TGTGCCACCAGTGATCGACAGGGGAGGGTCGGTCAGCCCCAGCATTTT.

V and J are TRBV4-1 and TRBJ1-2; 9 nucleotides agree with TRBD1. The CDR3 totals 16 residues. The J segment lost 5 bases and the V segment lost 4 bases, leaving 11 bases of the junction unmatched. The germline V gene has CDR1 MGHRA and CDR2 YSYEKL. As DNA, the CDR3 is TGCGCCAGCAGCCGAGGGGAGGGACAGGGCTGGTATGGCTACACCTTC. It codes for CASSRGEGQGWYGYTF.

This chain joins TRBV6-5 and TRBJ1-6; D is unclear. The V end was cut by 6 bases, the J end by 8 bases, with 11 bases between. There are 13 residues in the CDR3. CDR1 and CDR2 (germline): MNHEY, SVGAGI. The CDR3 bases are TGTGCCAGCAGGGGCACGACCGATTCACCCCTCCACTTT. Its protein product is CASRGTTDSPLHF.

This clone has a single count. The chain carries TRBV30 and TRBJ1-5, with a tentative D call TRBD1 (5 bases). CDR1 and CDR2 from the germline V gene are GTSNPN and SVGIG (reference sequence). CDR3 length: 14 residues. CDR3 loop: CAWGYVVSNQPQHF. CDR3 nucleotide sequence: TGTGCTTGGGGCTACGTCGTTAGCAATCAGCCCCAGCATTTT.

The chain has TRBV30 and TRBJ1-1; perhaps TRBD1 as D (5 bases). The germline V gene encodes CDR1 GTSNPN and CDR2 SVGIG (reference sequence). Trimming stripped 1 base from V and 6 bases from J, with 9 bases between. The length of the CDR3 is 12 residues. CDR3 amino acids: CAWSGGGPEAFF. Written as DNA, the CDR3 is TGTGCCTGGAGTGGGGGGGGACCTGAAGCTTTCTTT.

This chain joins TRBV11-3 and TRBJ2-7; D might be TRBD1 (5 bases). Per germline, CDR1 SGHNT and CDR2 YENEEA. The CDR3 consists of 14 residues. V dropped 1 base and J dropped 0 bases, with 7 bases sitting between them. CDR3 residues: CASSLGGSSYEQYF. CDR3 in DNA: TGTGCCAGCAGCTTAGGGGGCAGCTCCTACGAGCAGTACTTC.

The chain combines TRBV9 with TRBJ1-2; possible D gene TRBD1, 5 bases. The V end lost 7 bases, the J end lost 3 bases, and 10 bases lay between the germline ends. The length of the CDR3 is 12 residues. The germline V gene has CDR1 SGDLS and CDR2 YYNGEE. The CDR3 region has the DNA TGTGCCAGCGCAGGGAACGACTATGGCTACACCTTC. Translated, it gives CASAGNDYGYTF. The whole variable domain, remainder taken from reference TRBV9 and TRBJ1-2, is DSGVTQTPKHLITATGQRVTLRCSPRSGDLSVYWYQQSLDQGLQFLIQYYNGEERAKGNILERFSAQQFPDLHSELNLSSLELGDSALYFCASAGNDYGYTFGSGTRLTVV.

This clone was observed a handful of times. This chain joins TRBV15 and TRBJ1-2; 10 bases align to TRBD1. The ends lost 5 bases at V and 8 bases at J; junction bases unmatched: 8. Germline V lookup: CDR1 LNHNV, CDR2 YYDKDF (reference sequence). The CDR3 contains 14 residues. CDR3 sequence: CATSPRQGAPGYTF. For the CDR3, the DNA is TGTGCCACCAGCCCTCGACAGGGGGCGCCAGGCTACACCTTC. The whole variable domain, filled in from reference TRBV15 and TRBJ1-2, reads DAMVIQNPRYQVTQFGKPVTLSCSQTLNHNVMYWYQQKSSQAPKLLFHYYDKDFNNEADTPDNFQSRRPNTSFCFLDIRSPGLGDTAMYLCATSPRQGAPGYTFGSGTRLTVV.

About this clone: An end of the junction differs from the germline gene, which may be a read error. V gene TRBV2 combines with J gene TRBJ2-5, with 8 bases matching TRBD1. In germline, CDR1 is SNHLY, CDR2 FYNNEI. The CDR3 has 13 residues. CDR3 bases: TGTGCCAGCGATTACCAAACGACAGGGGAGACCCACTTC. Protein sequence: CASDYQTTGETHF.